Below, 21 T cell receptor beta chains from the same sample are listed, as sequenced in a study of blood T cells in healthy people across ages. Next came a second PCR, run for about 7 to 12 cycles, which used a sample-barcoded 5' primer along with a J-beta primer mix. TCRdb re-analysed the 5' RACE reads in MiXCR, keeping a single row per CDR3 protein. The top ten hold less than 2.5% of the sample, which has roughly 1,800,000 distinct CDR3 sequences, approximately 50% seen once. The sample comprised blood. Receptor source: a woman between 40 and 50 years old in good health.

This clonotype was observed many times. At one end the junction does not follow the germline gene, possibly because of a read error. CDR3 coding DNA: TGTGCCAGCTCCCAGGGGGCTAGCACAGATACGCAGTATTTT. It yields the protein CASSQGASTDTQYF. The V call is TRBV4-3, the J call TRBJ2-3; 8 nucleotides align to TRBD1. The CDR3 totals 14 residues. Germline V lookup: CDR1 LGHNA, CDR2 YSLEER.

The CDR3 coding sequence is TGTGCCAGCAGCACCAGACAGGGGGCGCCTCAAGAGACCCAGTACTTC. Encoded protein: CASSTRQGAPQETQYF. The chain couples TRBV28 to TRBJ2-5, with TRBD1 matching over 10 bases. The CDR3 consists of 16 residues. V shed 6 bases, J shed 2 bases, and the junction held 9 bases outside the gene matches. The germline CDR1 and CDR2 sequences are MDHEN and SYDVKM.

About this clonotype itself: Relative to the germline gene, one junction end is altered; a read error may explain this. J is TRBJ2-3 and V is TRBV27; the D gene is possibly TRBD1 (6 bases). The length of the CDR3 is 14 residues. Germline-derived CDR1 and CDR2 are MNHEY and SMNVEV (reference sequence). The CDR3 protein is CASSHPTATGTQYF. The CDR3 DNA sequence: TGTGCCAGCAGTCACCCTACAGCGACAGGTACGCAGTATTTT.

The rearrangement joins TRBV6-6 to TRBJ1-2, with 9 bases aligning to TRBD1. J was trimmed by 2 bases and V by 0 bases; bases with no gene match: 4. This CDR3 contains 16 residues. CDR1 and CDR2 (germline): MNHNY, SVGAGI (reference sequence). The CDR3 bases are TGTGCCAGCAGTTACTCTGGGACAGGGTACAACTATGGCTACACCTTC. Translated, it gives CASSYSGTGYNYGYTF.

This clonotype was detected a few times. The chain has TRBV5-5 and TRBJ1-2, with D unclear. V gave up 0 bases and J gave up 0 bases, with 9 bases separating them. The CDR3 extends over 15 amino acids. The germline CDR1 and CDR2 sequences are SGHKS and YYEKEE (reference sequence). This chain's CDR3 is CASSLVADSNYGYTF. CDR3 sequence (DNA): TGTGCCAGCAGCTTGGTGGCAGACTCTAACTATGGCTACACCTTC.

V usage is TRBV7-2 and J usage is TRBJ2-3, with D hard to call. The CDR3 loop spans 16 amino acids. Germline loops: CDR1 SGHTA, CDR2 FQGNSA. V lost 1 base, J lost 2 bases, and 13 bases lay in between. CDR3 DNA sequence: TGTGCCAGCAGCTTAGATTTAGGCAGAAACACAGATACGCAGTATTTT. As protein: CASSLDLGRNTDTQYF.

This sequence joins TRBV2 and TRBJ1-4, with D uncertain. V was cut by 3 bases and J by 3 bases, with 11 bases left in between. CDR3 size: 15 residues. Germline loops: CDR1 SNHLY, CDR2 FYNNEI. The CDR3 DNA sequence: TGTGCCAGCAGTGACTCGGGGAGCCCTAATGAAAAACTGTTTTTT. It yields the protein CASSDSGSPNEKLFF.

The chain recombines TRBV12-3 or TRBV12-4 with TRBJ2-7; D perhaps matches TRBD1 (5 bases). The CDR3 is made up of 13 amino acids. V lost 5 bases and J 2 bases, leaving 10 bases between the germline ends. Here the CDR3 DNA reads TGTGCCAGCAGTATTCGACAGACCTACGAGCAGTACTTC. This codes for CASSIRQTYEQYF.

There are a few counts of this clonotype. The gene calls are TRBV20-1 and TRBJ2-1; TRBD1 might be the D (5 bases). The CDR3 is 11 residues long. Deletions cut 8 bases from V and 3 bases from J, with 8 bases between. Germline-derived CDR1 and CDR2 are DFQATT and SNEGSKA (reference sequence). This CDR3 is CSTDSYNEQFF. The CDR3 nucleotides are TGCAGTACCGACAGCTACAATGAGCAGTTCTTC.

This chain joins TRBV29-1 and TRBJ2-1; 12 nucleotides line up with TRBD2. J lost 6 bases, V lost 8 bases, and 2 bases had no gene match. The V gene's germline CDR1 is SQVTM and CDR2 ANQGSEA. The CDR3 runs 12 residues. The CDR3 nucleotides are TGCAGCTTGGGACTAGCGGGCAATGAGCAGTTCTTC. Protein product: CSLGLAGNEQFF.

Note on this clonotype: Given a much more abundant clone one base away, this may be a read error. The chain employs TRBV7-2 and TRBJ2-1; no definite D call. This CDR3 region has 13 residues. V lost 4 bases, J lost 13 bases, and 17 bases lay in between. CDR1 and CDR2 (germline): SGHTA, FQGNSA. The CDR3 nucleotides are TGTGCCAGCAGCTCCTCTGGGGTTGAGACCCAGTTCTTC. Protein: CASSSSGVETQFF.

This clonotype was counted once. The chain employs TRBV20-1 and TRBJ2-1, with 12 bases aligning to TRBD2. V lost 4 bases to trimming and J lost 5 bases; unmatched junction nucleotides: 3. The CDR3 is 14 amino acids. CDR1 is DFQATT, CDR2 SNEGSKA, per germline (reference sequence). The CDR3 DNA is TGCAGTGCTAAGACTAGCGGGGGCCACAATGAGCAGTTCTTC. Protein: CSAKTSGGHNEQFF.

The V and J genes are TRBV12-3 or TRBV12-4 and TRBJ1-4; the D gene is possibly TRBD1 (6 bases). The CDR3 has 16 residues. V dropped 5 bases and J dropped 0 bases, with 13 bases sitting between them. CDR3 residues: CASSRPGVATNEKLFF. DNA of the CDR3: TGTGCCAGCAGTCGTCCAGGGGTGGCAACTAATGAAAAACTGTTTTTT.

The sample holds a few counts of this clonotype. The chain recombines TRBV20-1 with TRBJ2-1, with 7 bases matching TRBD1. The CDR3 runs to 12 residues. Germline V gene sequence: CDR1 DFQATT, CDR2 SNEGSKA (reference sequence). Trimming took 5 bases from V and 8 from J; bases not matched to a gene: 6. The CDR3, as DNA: TGCAGTGCTGAGGGGGCTCGCTATGAGCAGTTCTTC. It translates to CSAEGARYEQFF.

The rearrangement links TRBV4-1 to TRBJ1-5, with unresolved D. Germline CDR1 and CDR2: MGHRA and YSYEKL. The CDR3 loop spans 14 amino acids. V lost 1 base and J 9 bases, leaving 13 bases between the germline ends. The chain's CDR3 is CASSQGSREGPQHF. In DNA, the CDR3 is TGCGCCAGCAGCCAAGGTAGCCGAGAGGGGCCCCAGCATTTT.

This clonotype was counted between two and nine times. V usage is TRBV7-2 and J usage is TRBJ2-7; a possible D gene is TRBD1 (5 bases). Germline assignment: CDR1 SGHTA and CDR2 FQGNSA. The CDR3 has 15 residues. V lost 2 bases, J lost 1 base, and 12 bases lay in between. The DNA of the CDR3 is TGTGCCAGCAGCTTAAGTCGCACAGGATCCTACGAGCAGTACTTC. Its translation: CASSLSRTGSYEQYF.

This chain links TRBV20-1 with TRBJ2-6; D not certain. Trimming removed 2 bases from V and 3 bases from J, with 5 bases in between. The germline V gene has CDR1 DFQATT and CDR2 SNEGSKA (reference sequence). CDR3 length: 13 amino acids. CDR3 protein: CSARLDGANVLTF. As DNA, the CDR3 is TGCAGTGCTAGATTGGATGGGGCCAACGTCCTGACTTTC.

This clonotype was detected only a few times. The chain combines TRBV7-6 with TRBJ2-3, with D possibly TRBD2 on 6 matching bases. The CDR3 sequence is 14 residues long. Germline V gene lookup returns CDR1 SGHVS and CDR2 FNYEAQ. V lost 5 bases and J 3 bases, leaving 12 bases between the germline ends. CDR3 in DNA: TGTGCCAGCAGCGGGGGGAGGATGACAGATACGCAGTATTTT. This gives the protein CASSGGRMTDTQYF.

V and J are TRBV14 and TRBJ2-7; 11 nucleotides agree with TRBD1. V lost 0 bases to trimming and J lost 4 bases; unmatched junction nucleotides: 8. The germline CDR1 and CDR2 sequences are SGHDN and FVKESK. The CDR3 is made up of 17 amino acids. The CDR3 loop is CASSQDRGDRGEYEQYF. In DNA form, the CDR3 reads TGTGCCAGCAGCCAAGATCGTGGGGACAGGGGGGAGTACGAGCAGTACTTC.

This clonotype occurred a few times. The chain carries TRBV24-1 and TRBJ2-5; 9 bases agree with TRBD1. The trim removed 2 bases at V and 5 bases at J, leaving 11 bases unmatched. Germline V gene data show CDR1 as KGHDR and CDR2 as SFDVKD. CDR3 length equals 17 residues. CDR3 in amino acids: CATSDSSQGAVRETQYF. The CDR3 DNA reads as TGTGCCACCAGTGATTCCTCACAGGGGGCTGTGAGGGAGACCCAGTACTTC.

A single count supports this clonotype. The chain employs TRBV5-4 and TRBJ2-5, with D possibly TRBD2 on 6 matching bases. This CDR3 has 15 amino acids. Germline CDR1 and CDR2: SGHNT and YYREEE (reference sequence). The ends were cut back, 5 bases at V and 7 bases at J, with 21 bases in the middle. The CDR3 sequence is CASSYVGDSILTQYF. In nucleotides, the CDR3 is TGTGCCAGCAGTTACGTGGGGGACTCCATTTTGACCCAGTACTTC.